The sequence of this T cell receptor (beta chain) was determined in a study of T cells in Graves' hyperthyroidism and ophthalmopathy (dated by TCRdb to between 2019 and 2020). Study-wide context: A discovery cohort of roughly 100 patients, 43 with Graves' ophthalmopathy and approximately 57 with stable Graves' hyperthyroidism, was used to find distinguishing TCR V-J signatures. Whether ophthalmopathy could be predicted prospectively was tested in an independent validation cohort made up of roughly 19 hyperthyroidism patients plus 17 patients who later progressed to ophthalmopathy. The 80 to 100 discovery patients were randomly divided into training and test sets at a 7:3 ratio. The study also compared thyroid tissue and blood T-cell repertoires from over 5 Graves' hyperthyroidism patients. After blood sampling, hyperthyroidism patients were treated with methimazole at a starting dose of 30 mg daily, and ophthalmopathy patients were treated with high-dose intravenous methylprednisolone. The paper describes TCR Vbeta CDR3 sequencing of 130 to 150 peripheral blood samples, made up of about 40 ophthalmopathy patients, more than 70 hyperthyroidism patients and 17 progressor patients.

The CDR3 measures 14 amino acids from cysteine to phenylalanine. Of all the DNA, just the CDR3 is kept, 42 bases in frame from base 1. The V end loses 6 bases and the J end loses 6 bases, and a stretch of 18 bases separates them. CDR1 DFQATT and CDR2 SNEGSKA were looked up in the germline V gene (reference sequence). Patients with uncontrolled infections, other autoimmune diseases, pregnancy or lactation were excluded. Diagnoses relied on clinical symptoms, serum thyroxine and TRAb, thyroid ultrasound and orbital computed tomography. Trizol reagent was used to extract total RNA, and RNA quality was then checked on an Agilent 2100 Bioanalyzer. The study at large found these results: A 13 V-J signature model separated ophthalmopathy from stable hyperthyroidism, with 87.88% sensitivity and roughly 81% specificity in cross-validation and 80%/75% in testing. No statistical method was used to fix the sample size in advance, and group allocation was not hidden from the investigators. Blood samples also contained most of the expanded thyroid clonotypes (frequency above 0.001), which suggests that blood repertoires may reflect thyroid immune responses. In validation, progression to ophthalmopathy was predicted by the model with roughly 69% sensitivity and roughly 76% specificity, a median of approximately 7.1 months before onset.

Amplification of TCR beta CDR3 regions was carried out from RNA transcripts. A first-round RT-PCR of the TCR CDR3 used the HTBI primer set with the Qiagen OneStep RT-PCR kit. Libraries were constructed in a second round of multiplex PCR, after which size selection and purification were performed. The libraries were sequenced on an Illumina HiSeq2000 using paired-end 100 bp reads. As for the authors' bioinformatics: SOAPnuke was used to process the raw data, removing reads that contained adapters or uncalled bases, had a mean Phred below 15, or lacked an exact match to the constant primer or identifier. COPE v1.2.5 was used to merge high-quality paired reads, and clonotypes were defined as unique nucleotide sequences. MiTCR v1.1 was used to align clonotypes to the IMGT TRBV, TRBD and TRBJ reference segments. Only V-J combinations with frequency above 0.0001, covering 99.2% of repertoires, were analysed. The TCS score was defined as the ratio of F50 (clonal expansion) to E x V (chaos), calculated using BLOSUM62-based TCRdist between CDR3 peptides within each V-J. Welch's t-statistics and random forest reduced roughly 500 V-J features to 13, which were used in a naive Bayes classifier (R e1071). Thyroid-blood repertoire similarity was quantified with the Morisita-Horn index. TCRdb redid the processing of the public reads, applying fastp at Q25 and MiXCR, and retained in-frame beta chains. Rows with one shared CDR3 protein collapse into an entry with the most common genes and DNA. TCRdb's processing, not the study's, gives the V and J calls here. The sample table lists around 620,000 distinct CDR3 sequences, about 43% of them with a count of one. In total, the top ten clones hold roughly 19% of the sample.

A remark on this clonotype: This receptor's antigen is unknown. Nothing much larger sits one base from this clone, and base qualities are not available.

The sequence was collected from an adult woman with Graves' disease, either hyperthyroidism or ophthalmopathy (not recorded which). This chain is built from TRBV20-1 and TRBJ1-5; the D gene is unclear. The sample was peripheral blood or thyroid tissue (not recorded which). The DNA sequence reads TGCAGTGCACGGACGGACGGCCGAGGTCAGCCCCAGCATTTT. Its amino acids are CSARTDGRGQPQHF.